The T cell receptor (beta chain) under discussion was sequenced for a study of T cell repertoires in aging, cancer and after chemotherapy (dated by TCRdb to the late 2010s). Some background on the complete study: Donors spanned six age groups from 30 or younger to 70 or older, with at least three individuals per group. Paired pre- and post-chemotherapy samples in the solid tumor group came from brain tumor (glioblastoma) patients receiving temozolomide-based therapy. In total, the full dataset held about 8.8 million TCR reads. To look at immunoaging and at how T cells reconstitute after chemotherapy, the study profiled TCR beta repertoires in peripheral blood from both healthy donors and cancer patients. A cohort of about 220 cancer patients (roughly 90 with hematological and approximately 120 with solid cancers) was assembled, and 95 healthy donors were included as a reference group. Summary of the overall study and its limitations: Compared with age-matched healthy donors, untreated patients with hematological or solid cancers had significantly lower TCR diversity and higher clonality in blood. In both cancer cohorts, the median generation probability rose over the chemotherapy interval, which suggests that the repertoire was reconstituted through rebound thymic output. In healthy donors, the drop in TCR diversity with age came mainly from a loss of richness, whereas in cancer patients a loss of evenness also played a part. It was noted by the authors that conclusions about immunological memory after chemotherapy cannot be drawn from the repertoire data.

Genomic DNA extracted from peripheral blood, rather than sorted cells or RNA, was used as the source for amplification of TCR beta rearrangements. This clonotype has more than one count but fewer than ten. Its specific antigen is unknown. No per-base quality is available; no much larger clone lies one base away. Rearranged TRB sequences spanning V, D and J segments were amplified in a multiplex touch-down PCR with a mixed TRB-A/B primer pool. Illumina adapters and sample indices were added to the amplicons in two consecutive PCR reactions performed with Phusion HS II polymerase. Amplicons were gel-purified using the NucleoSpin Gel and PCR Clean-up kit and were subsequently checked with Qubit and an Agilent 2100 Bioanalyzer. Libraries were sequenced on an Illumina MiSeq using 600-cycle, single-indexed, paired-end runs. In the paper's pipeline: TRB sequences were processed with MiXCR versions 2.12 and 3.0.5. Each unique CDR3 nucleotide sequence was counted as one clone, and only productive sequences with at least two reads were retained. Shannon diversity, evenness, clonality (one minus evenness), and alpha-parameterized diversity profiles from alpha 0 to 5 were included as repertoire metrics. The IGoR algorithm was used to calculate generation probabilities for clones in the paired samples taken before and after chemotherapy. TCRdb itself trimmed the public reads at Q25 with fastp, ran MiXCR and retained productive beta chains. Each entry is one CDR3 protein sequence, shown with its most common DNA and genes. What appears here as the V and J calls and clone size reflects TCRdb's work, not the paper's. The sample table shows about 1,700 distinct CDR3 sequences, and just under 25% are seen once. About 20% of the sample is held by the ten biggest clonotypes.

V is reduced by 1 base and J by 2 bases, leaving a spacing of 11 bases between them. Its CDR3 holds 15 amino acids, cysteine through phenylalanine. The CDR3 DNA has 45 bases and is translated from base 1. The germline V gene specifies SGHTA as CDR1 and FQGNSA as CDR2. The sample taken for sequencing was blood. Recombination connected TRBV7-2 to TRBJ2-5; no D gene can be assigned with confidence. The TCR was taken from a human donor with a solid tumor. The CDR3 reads CASSLVAAPQETQYF. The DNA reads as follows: TGTGCCAGCAGCTTAGTTGCGGCCCCTCAAGAGACCCAGTACTTC.